Each of the 10 T cell receptor beta chains below was sequenced from the same sample in a study of blood T cell repertoires in COVID-19. Clones were sequenced by immunoSEQ multiplex PCR, and TCRdb holds only the in-frame ones, with some missing. The sample yields under 65,000 clones, approximately 90% seen once. The sequenced sample consisted of peripheral blood. All receptors derive from a man of 80 years or more with acute or convalescent COVID-19.

This chain connects TRBV19 to TRBJ2-1; possible D gene TRBD1, 5 bases. The CDR3 spans 14 residues. Germline V CDR1 and CDR2: LNHDA, SQIVND (reference sequence). The V end lost 6 bases, the J end lost 0 bases, and 9 bases lay between the germline ends. CDR3 DNA sequence: TGTGCCAGTAGGCAGGGCCGCTCCTACAATGAGCAGTTCTTC. This encodes CASRQGRSYNEQFF. Full variable domain (remainder filled in from reference TRBV19 and TRBJ2-1): DGGITQSPKYLFRKEGQNVTLSCEQNLNHDAMYWYRQDPGQGLRLIYYSQIVNDFQKGDIAEGYSVSREKKESFPLTVTSAQKNPTAFYLCASRQGRSYNEQFFGPGTRLTVL.

V usage is TRBV18 and J usage is TRBJ2-1; D possibly corresponds to TRBD2 (5 bases). The germline V gene has CDR1 KGHSH and CDR2 LQKENI. CDR3 length: 18 amino acids. Deletions cut 0 bases from V and 0 bases from J, with 15 bases between. Here the CDR3 DNA reads TGTGCCAGCTCACCACCGGTAGGTGCGGGTCCCTCCTACAATGAGCAGTTCTTC. Amino acid sequence: CASSPPVGAGPSYNEQFF.

The chain recombines TRBV6-1 with TRBJ1-6, with D unclear. The germline gives CDR1 MNHNS, CDR2 SASEGT. The CDR3 runs to 15 residues. V lost 2 bases to trimming and J lost 4 bases, with 9 bases between them. CDR3 region: CASSELAEYNSPLHF. The DNA of the CDR3 is TGTGCCAGCAGTGAACTCGCGGAGTATAATTCACCCCTCCACTTT.

This clone was picked up one time. The J gene is TRBJ1-1, the V gene TRBV29-1; maybe TRBD1 (6 bases). Germline V CDR1 and CDR2: SQVTM, ANQGSEA. Trimming removed 3 bases at V and 11 bases at J, with 16 bases between. This CDR3 has 12 amino acids. The CDR3 DNA sequence: TGCAGCGTTGAGATCCCACAGGGTAGTGCTTTCTTT. Amino acids: CSVEIPQGSAFF. Complete variable domain (other parts from reference TRBV29-1 and TRBJ1-1): SAVISQKPSRDICQRGTSLTIQCQVDSQVTMMFWYRQQPGQSLTLIATANQGSEATYESGFVIDKFPISRPNLTFSTLTVSNMSPEDSSIYLCSVEIPQGSAFFGQGTRLTVV.

This chain connects TRBV19 to TRBJ2-5; 8 bases align to TRBD2. Germline CDR1 and CDR2: LNHDA and SQIVND (reference sequence). This CDR3 is 13 amino acids long. Trimming at V came to 10 bases and at J to 5 bases, leaving 9 bases not matched to a gene. The CDR3 reads CATGGAGHETQYF. The CDR3 DNA follows: TGTGCCACCGGGGGGGCCGGTCATGAGACCCAGTACTTC.

V is TRBV11-2 and J is TRBJ2-2, with D possibly TRBD2 on 6 matching bases. Germline values: CDR1 SGHAT, CDR2 FQNNGV. The V end was cut by 1 base, the J end by 8 bases, with 11 bases between. The length of the CDR3 is 14 residues. As DNA, the CDR3 is TGTGCCAGCAGCTTAGTACGGGAGCAGGGGGAGCTGTTTTTT. The encoded protein is CASSLVREQGELFF.

The J gene is TRBJ1-2, the V gene TRBV6-6; D is perhaps TRBD1 (5 bases). The CDR3 totals 15 residues. V lost 0 bases to trimming and J lost 5 bases, with 13 bases between them. Germline assignment: CDR1 MNHNY and CDR2 SVGAGI (reference sequence). The CDR3 is CASSYSRQTNYGYTF. In DNA form, the CDR3 reads TGTGCCAGCAGTTACTCGCGACAGACAAATTATGGCTACACCTTC.

This chain links TRBV19 with TRBJ1-5; D might be TRBD1 (6 bases). V was trimmed by 0 bases and J by 2 bases, leaving 14 bases between them. The CDR3 spans 17 residues. The germline CDR1 and CDR2 sequences are LNHDA and SQIVND (reference sequence). CDR3 coding DNA: TGTGCCAGTAGTATAGATTTCGCAGGGGTGGGCAATCAGCCCCAGCATTTT. Its protein is CASSIDFAGVGNQPQHF.

The chain couples TRBV6-5 to TRBJ1-5; TRBD1 might be the D (6 bases). The V end lost 5 bases, the J end lost 2 bases, and 13 bases lay between the germline ends. Germline V CDR1 and CDR2: MNHEY, SVGAGI. The CDR3 contains 15 residues. CDR3: CASSIQYRGNQPQHF. The CDR3 coding sequence is TGTGCCAGCAGTATCCAGTACAGGGGCAATCAGCCCCAGCATTTT.

The chain employs TRBV19 and TRBJ2-7; TRBD1 agrees at 8 bases. Trimming cost V 5 bases and J 4 bases; bases outside gene matches: 13. The CDR3 covers 16 residues. CDR1 LNHDA and CDR2 SQIVND come from the germline V gene (reference sequence). DNA for the CDR3: TGTGCCAGTAGTCCCACTGCCCCGGGACAGGTTTACGAGCAGTACTTC. Translation: CASSPTAPGQVYEQYF.